These T cell receptor beta chains were read from a single sample in a study of blood T cell repertoires in COVID-19. Some clones are missing from TCRdb's copy, which holds only in-frame ones; the method was immunoSEQ multiplex PCR. The profile covers roughly 140,000 clones, with approximately 78% appearing a single time and about 4.2% taken by the ten largest. The specimen sequenced was peripheral blood. Receptor source: a woman over 75 with acute or convalescent COVID-19. Both conserved end residues are part of each CDR3. The D gene is left open where the match is weak. Clone sizes are given selectively: once, few, many, or a class where the clone is expanded.

V gene	D gene	J gene	clone size	CDR3 DNA	CDR3 protein
TRBV28	-	TRBJ2-1	-	TGTGCCAGCAGTTTTTATCGGTCGGAGCAGTTCTTC	CASSFYRSEQFF
TRBV6-5	TRBD2	TRBJ2-7	-	TGTGCCAGCAGAAGACTAGCGAGGAGCTCCTACGAGCAGTACTTC	CASRRLARSSYEQYF
TRBV11-2	-	TRBJ2-7	-	TGTGCCAGCAGCTTAGCTACCTACGAGCAGTACTTC	CASSLATYEQYF
TRBV28	-	TRBJ1-2	-	TGTGCCAGCAGTTTTATGGTTTGGGCAGGCGTAGACTATGGCTACACCTTC	CASSFMVWAGVDYGYTF
TRBV2	-	TRBJ1-2	-	TGTGCCAGCAGTCCAGGACAGAAATATGGCTACACCTTC	CASSPGQKYGYTF
TRBV5-4	-	TRBJ2-2	once	TGTGCCAGCAGCGCCGGGACTTCGAACACCGGGGAGCTGTTTTTT	CASSAGTSNTGELFF
TRBV5-1	-	TRBJ1-1	-	TGCGCCAGCAGCCCACTGAGTGCGGGGCGCACTGAAGCTTTCTTT	CASSPLSAGRTEAFF
TRBV2	TRBD2	TRBJ2-1	-	TGTGCCAGCAGTGAGTCCAGAGCGGGGGGGCCGAAGGATGAGCAGTTCTTC	CASSESRAGGPKDEQFF
TRBV9	TRBD2	TRBJ2-1	-	TGTGCCAGCAGCGTATCCAGCGGGGGGCCGCGGACCTACAATGAGCAGTTCTTC	CASSVSSGGPRTYNEQFF
TRBV30	TRBD2	TRBJ2-3	-	TGTGCCTGGACGGGAGGGCGGTCGAGGCCAGATACGCAGTATTTT	CAWTGGRSRPDTQYF
TRBV27	-	TRBJ1-5	-	TGTGCCAGCAGTATCAACCCCCGGACAGAGCTGCCCCAGCATTTT	CASSINPRTELPQHF
TRBV7-2	-	TRBJ2-7	-	TGTGCCAGCAGCTGGAGACAGGAAACCTACGAGCAGTACTTC	CASSWRQETYEQYF
TRBV28	TRBD1	TRBJ1-6	-	TGTGCCAGCAGTTTCCCCCAGGGGGCAGACTCACCCCTCCACTTT	CASSFPQGADSPLHF
TRBV10-1	-	TRBJ1-2	-	TGCGCCAGCAGTGAGTCGGGCAGGGTTCTTGGAACGGCCTATGGCTACACCTTC	CASSESGRVLGTAYGYTF
TRBV7-9	-	TRBJ1-2	-	TGTGCCAGCAGCTTGCCCGCGGGGGGACAAGTGCATGGCTACACCTTC	CASSLPAGGQVHGYTF
TRBV27	-	TRBJ1-1	-	TGTGCCAGCAGTTTGGGGGGGGTGGGGGCTAACACTGAAGCTTTCTTT	CASSLGGVGANTEAFF